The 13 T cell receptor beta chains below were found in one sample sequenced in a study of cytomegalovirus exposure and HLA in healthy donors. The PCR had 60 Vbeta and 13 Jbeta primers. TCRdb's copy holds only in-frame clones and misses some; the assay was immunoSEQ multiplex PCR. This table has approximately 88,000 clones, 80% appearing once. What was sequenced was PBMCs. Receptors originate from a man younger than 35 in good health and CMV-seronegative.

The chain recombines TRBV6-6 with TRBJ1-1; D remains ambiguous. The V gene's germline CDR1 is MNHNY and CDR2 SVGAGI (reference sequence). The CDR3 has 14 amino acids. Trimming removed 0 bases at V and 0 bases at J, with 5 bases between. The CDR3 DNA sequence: TGTGCCAGCAGTTACTCGACTGTGAACACTGAAGCTTTCTTT. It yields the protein CASSYSTVNTEAFF.

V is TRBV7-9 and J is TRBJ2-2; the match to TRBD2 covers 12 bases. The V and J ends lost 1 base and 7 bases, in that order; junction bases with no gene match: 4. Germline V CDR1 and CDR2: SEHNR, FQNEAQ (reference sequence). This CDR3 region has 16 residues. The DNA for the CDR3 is TGTGCCAGCAGCTTAGGCCGGACTAGCGGGGACGGGGAGCTGTTTTTT. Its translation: CASSLGRTSGDGELFF.

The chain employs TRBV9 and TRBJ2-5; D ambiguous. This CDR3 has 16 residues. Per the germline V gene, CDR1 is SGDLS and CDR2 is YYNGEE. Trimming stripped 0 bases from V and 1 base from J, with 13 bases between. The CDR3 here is CASSVAITPGQETQYF. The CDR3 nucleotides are TGTGCCAGCAGCGTAGCAATAACGCCGGGCCAAGAGACCCAGTACTTC. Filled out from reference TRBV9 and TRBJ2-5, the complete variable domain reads DSGVTQTPKHLITATGQRVTLRCSPRSGDLSVYWYQQSLDQGLQFLIQYYNGEERAKGNILERFSAQQFPDLHSELNLSSLELGDSALYFCASSVAITPGQETQYFGPGTRLLVL.

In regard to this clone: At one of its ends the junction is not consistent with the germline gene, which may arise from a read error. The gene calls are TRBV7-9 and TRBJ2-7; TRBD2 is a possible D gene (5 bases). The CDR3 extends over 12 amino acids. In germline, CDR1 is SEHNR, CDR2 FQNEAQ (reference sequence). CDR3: CSSSPRGYEQYF. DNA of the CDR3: TGTTCCAGCAGCCCCCGGGGATACGAGCAGTACTTC.

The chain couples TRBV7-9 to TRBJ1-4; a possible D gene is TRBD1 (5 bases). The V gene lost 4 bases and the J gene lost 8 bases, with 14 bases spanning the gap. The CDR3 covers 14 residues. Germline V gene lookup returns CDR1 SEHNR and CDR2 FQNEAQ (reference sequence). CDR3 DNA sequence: TGTGCCAGCAGCTGGGGCAGGACCCTGGAAAAACTGTTTTTT. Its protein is CASSWGRTLEKLFF.

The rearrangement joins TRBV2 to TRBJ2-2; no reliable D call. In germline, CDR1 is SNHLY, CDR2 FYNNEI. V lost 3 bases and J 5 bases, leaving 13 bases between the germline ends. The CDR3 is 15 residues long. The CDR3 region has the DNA TGTGCCAGCAGTGACTTGGGCCATCGGACCGGGGAGCTGTTTTTT. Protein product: CASSDLGHRTGELFF.

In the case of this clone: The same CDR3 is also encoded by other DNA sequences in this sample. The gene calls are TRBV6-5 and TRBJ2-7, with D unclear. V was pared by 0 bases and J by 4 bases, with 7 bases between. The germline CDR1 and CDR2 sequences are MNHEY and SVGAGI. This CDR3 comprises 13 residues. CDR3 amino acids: CASSYSRGYEQYF. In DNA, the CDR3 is TGTGCCAGCAGTTACTCGCGAGGTTACGAGCAGTACTTC.

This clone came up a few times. The CDR3 nucleotides read TGTGCCAGCAGTCCGGTCTACGAGCAGTACTTC. Protein product: CASSPVYEQYF. The V call is TRBV7-9, the J call TRBJ2-7; D gene uncertain. The germline V and J ends were trimmed by 6 bases and 3 bases, with 6 bases remaining between them. This CDR3 spans 11 amino acids. Germline loops: CDR1 SEHNR, CDR2 FQNEAQ (reference sequence).

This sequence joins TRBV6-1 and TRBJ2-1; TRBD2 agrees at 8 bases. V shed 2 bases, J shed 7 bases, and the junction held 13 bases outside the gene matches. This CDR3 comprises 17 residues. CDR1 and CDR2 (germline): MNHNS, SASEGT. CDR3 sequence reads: CASSESSQAGGRNEQFF. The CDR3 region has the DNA TGTGCCAGCAGTGAAAGTTCCCAGGCGGGGGGTCGAAATGAGCAGTTCTTC.

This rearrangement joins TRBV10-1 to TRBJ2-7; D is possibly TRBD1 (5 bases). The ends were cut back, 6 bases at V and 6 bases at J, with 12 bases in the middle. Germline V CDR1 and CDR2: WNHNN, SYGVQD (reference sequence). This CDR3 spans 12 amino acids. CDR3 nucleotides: TGCGCCAGCAGCGACCCAGGGCGCGAGCAGTACTTC. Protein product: CASSDPGREQYF.

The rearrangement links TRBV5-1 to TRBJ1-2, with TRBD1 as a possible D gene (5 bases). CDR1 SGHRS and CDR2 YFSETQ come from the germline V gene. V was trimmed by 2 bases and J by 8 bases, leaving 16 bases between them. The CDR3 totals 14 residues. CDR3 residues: CASSLPRGYSGYTF. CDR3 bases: TGCGCCAGCAGCTTACCCCGGGGGTATTCGGGCTACACCTTC. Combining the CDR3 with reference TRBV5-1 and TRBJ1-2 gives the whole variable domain KAGVTQTPRYLIKTRGQQVTLSCSPISGHRSVSWYQQTPGQGLQFLFEYFSETQRNKGNFPGRFSGRQFSNSRSEMNVSTLELGDSALYLCASSLPRGYSGYTFGSGTRLTVV.

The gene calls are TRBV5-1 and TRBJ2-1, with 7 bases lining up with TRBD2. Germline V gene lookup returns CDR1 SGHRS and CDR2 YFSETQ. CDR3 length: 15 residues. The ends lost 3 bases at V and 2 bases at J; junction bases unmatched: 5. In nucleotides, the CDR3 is TGCGCCAGCAGCTACAGCGGGGCGACCTACAATGAGCAGTTCTTC. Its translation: CASSYSGATYNEQFF.

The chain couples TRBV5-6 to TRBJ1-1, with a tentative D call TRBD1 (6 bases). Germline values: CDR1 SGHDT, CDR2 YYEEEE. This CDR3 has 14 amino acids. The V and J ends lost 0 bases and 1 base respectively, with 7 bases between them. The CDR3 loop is CASSLGGRNTEAFF. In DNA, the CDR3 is TGTGCCAGCAGCTTGGGGGGGCGGAACACTGAAGCTTTCTTT.